The T cell receptor beta chain under discussion was sequenced for a study of blood T cell repertoires in COVID-19. The overall study: Samples taken during acute and convalescent COVID-19 were collected in the United States, Italy and Spain. Nucleic acid was either cDNA or gDNA, and it came from T cells, B-cell-depleted T cells, or PBMCs.

In the study's own analysis: Scientists estimated how many nucleated cells there were by amplifying reference gene primers. The table came from immunoSEQ multiplex PCR; TCRdb's copy has only in-frame clones and leaves some out. V, J and clone size are those of that table, while D and trimming were read from the DNA. The sample lists approximately 500,000 clones, about 89% occurring once. Trimming stripped 1 base from V and 8 bases from J, with 5 bases between. Germline V gene data show CDR1 as SGHDN and CDR2 as FVKESK. The CDR3 spans 11 residues. This clone has a count of ten or more. Patients at the Seattle site were enrolled during active infection and followed longitudinally.

The source is a woman aged 45-65 years with COVID-19, enrolled during active disease. Sequenced sample: peripheral blood. The J gene is TRBJ1-2, the V gene TRBV14, with D uncertain. The CDR3 region has the DNA TGTGCCAGCAGCCAAGCGGGGGGCTACACCTTC. Protein product: CASSQAGGYTF.